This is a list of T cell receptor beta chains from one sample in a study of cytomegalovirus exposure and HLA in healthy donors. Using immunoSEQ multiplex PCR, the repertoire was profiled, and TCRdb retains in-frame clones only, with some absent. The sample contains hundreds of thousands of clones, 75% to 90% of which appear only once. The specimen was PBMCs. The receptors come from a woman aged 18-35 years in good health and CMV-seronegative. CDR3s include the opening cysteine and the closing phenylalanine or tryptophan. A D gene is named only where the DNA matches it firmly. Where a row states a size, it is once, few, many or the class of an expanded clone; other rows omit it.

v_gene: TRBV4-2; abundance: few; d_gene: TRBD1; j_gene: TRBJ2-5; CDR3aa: CASSQDLGAGGTETQYF; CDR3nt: TGTGCCAGCAGCCAAGATCTAGGGGCAGGGGGCACGGAGACCCAGTACTTC
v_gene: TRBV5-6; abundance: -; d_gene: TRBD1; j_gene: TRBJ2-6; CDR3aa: CASSYRQGYSGANVLTF; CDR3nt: TGTGCCAGCAGCTACCGACAGGGCTACTCTGGGGCCAACGTCCTGACTTTC
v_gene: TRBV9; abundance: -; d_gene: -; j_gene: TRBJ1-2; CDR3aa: CASSVRGGSEGYGYTF; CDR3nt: TGTGCCAGCAGCGTGAGGGGGGGGTCGGAAGGTTATGGCTACACCTTC
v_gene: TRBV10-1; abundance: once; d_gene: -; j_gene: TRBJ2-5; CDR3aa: CASSRGLQETQYF; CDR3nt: TGCGCCAGCAGTCGAGGGTTGCAAGAGACCCAGTACTTC
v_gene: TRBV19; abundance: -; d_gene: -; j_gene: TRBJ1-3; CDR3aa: CASSSERSDSGNTIYF; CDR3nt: TGTGCCAGTAGCAGCGAGAGGTCCGATTCTGGAAACACCATATATTTT
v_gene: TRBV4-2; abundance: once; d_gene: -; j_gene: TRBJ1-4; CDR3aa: CASSQGGAGGRAAPFEKLFF; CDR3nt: TGTGCCAGCAGCCAGGGCGGGGCGGGGGGGCGGGCGGCGCCTTTTGAAAAACTGTTTTTT
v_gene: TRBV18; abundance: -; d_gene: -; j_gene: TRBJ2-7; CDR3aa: CASSQGREAGAYEQYF; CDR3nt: TGTGCCAGCTCCCAAGGGCGAGAAGCGGGTGCCTACGAGCAGTACTTC
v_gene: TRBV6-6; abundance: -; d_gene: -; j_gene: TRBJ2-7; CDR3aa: CASRTGAPYEQYF; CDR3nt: TGTGCCAGCAGGACAGGAGCTCCCTACGAGCAGTACTTC
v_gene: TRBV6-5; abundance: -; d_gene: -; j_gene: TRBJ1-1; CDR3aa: CASSSLGEAFF; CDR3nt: TGTGCCAGCAGTAGTCTCGGTGAAGCTTTCTTT
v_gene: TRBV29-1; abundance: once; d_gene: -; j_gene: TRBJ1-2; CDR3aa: CSVGPRQADYGYTF; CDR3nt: TGCAGCGTTGGGCCCCGACAGGCCGACTATGGCTACACCTTC
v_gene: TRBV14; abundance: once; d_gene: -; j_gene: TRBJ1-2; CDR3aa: CAAGRWGQGGYGYTF; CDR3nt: TGTGCCGCCGGGAGGTGGGGGCAGGGAGGCTATGGCTACACCTTC
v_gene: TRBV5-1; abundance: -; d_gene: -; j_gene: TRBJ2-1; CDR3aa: CASSPRDNYNEQFF; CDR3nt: TGCGCCAGCAGCCCCCGGGACAACTACAATGAGCAGTTCTTC
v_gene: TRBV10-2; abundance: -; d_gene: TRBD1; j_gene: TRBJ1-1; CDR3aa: CASRDRGRSTEAFF; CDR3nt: TGCGCCAGCCGGGACAGGGGGCGAAGCACTGAAGCTTTCTTT
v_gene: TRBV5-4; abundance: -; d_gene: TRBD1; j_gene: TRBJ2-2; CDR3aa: CASSYIRQGNTGELFF; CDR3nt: TGTGCCAGCAGTTACATCCGACAGGGTAACACCGGGGAGCTGTTTTTT
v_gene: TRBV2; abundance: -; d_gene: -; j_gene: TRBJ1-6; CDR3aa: CASTDAGYDSPLHF; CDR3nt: TGTGCCAGCACCGACGCAGGGTACGACTCACCCCTCCACTTT
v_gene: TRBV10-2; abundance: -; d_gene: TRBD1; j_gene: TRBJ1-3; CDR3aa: CASSDSGTGGNTIYF; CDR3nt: TGCGCCAGCAGTGACAGCGGGACAGGGGGAAACACCATATATTTT
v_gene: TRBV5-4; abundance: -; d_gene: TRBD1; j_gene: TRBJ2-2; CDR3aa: CASSLWGQGNTGELFF; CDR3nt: TGTGCCAGCAGCTTGTGGGGACAGGGGAACACCGGGGAGCTGTTTTTT
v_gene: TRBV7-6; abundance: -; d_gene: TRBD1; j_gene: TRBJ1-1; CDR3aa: CASSGYRGNTEAFF; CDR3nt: TGTGCCAGCAGCGGATACAGGGGGAACACTGAAGCTTTCTTT
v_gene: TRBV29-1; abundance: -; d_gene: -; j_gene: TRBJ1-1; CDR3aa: CSVATEKNTEAFF; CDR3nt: TGCAGCGTTGCTACGGAGAAGAACACTGAAGCTTTCTTT
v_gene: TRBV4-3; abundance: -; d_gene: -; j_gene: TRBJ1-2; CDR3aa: CASSQGIGRGNGYTF; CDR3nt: TGCGCCAGCAGCCAAGGGATCGGGAGGGGTAATGGCTACACCTTC
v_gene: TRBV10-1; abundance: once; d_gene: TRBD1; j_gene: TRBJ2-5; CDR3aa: CASSESGQGPETQYF; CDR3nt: TGCGCCAGCAGTGAGTCGGGACAGGGTCCAGAGACCCAGTACTTC
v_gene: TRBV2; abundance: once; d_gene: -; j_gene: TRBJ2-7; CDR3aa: CASSSRGPSSYEQYF; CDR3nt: TGTGCCAGCAGTTCCAGGGGCCCAAGCTCCTACGAGCAGTACTTC
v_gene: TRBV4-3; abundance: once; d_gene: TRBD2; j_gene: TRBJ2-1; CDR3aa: CASSQGSGAGGRGEQFF; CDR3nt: TGCGCCAGCAGCCAGGGGTCTGGAGCGGGGGGGCGGGGTGAGCAGTTCTTC
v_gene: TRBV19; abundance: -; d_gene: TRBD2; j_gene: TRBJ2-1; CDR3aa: CASSSQSSGKDNEQFF; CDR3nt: TGTGCCAGTAGTTCACAATCCAGCGGGAAGGACAATGAGCAGTTCTTC
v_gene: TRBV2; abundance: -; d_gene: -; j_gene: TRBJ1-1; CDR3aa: CASNPGQLATEAFF; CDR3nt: TGTGCCAGCAACCCGGGACAATTAGCCACTGAAGCTTTCTTT
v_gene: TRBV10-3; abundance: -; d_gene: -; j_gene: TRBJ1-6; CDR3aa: CAIRSTGVASPLHF; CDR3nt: TGTGCCATCCGGAGTACGGGGGTTGCTTCACCCCTCCACTTT
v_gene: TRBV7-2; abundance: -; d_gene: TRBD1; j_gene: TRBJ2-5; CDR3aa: CASSFRQGQETQYF; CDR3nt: TGTGCCAGCAGCTTCCGACAGGGCCAAGAGACCCAGTACTTC
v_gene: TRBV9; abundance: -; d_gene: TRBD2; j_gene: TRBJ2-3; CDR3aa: CASSVATSGASTDTQYF; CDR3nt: TGTGCCAGCAGCGTAGCTACTAGCGGGGCTAGCACAGATACGCAGTATTTT
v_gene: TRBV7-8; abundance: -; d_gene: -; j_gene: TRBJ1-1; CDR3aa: CASSRVHRNTEAFF; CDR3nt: TGTGCCAGCAGCCGAGTGCATCGGAACACTGAAGCTTTCTTT
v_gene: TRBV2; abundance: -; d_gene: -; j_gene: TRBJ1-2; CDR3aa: CASSDLGQAIRGYTF; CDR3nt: TGTGCCAGCAGTGACTTGGGGCAGGCTATAAGGGGCTACACCTTC
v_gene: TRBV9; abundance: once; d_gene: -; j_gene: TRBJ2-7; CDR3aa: CASSVTPMRSYEQYF; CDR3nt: TGTGCCAGCAGCGTAACCCCTATGCGGAGCTACGAGCAGTACTTC
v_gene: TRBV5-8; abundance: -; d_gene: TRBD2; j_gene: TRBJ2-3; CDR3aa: CASSFRPGLAGFTDTQYF; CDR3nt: TGTGCCAGCAGCTTTAGACCGGGACTAGCGGGATTCACAGATACGCAGTATTTT
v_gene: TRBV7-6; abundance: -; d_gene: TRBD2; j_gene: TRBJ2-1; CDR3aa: CASSARGWAGPDNEQFF; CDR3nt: TGTGCCAGCAGCGCGCGGGGGTGGGCAGGGCCCGACAATGAGCAGTTCTTC
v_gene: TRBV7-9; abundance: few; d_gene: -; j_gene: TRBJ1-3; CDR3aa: CASSFSGSGNTIYF; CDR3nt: TGTGCCAGCAGCTTCTCGGGGTCTGGAAACACCATATATTTT
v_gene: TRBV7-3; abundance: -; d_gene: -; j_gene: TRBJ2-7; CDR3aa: CASSSPGTPQYF; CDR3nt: TGTGCCAGCAGCTCACCCGGGACACCTCAGTACTTC
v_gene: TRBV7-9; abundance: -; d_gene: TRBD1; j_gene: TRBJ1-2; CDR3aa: CASSYPTGGADGYTF; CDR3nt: TGTGCCAGCAGCTATCCGACAGGGGGCGCGGATGGCTACACCTTC
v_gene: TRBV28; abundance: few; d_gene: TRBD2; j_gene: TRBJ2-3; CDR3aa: CASSRELRTSGRGQYF; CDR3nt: TGTGCCAGCAGTAGGGAACTCCGGACTAGCGGACGAGGGCAGTATTTT
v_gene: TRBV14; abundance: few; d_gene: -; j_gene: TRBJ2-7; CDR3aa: CASSQGIGANYEQYF; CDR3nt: TGTGCCAGCAGCCAAGGGATTGGGGCCAATTACGAGCAGTACTTC
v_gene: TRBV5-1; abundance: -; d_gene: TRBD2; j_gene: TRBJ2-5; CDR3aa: CASDGGTSAETQYF; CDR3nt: TGCGCCAGCGACGGCGGGACTAGCGCAGAGACCCAGTACTTC
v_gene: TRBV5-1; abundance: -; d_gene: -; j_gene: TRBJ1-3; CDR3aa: CASSSTDYLSGNTIYF; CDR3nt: TGCGCCAGCAGCTCAACGGACTATCTCTCTGGAAACACCATATATTTT
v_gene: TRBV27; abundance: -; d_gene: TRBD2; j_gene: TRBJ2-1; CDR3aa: CASSFLAGGYNEQFF; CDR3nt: TGTGCCAGCAGTTTTCTGGCGGGGGGATACAATGAGCAGTTCTTC
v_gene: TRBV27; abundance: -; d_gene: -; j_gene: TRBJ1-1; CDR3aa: CASSLLSGGRTEAFF; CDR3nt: TGTGCCAGCAGTTTGTTATCCGGGGGGAGGACTGAAGCTTTCTTT
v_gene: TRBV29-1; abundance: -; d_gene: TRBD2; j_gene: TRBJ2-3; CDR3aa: CSVDGVSGVPDTQYF; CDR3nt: TGCAGCGTTGATGGGGTTAGCGGGGTCCCAGATACGCAGTATTTT
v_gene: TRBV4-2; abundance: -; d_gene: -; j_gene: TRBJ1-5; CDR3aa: CASSQAGASNQPQHF; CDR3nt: TGTGCCAGCAGCCAGGCAGGGGCAAGCAATCAGCCCCAGCATTTT
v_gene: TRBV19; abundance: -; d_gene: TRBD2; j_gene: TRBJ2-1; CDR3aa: CASGSRGLARRVTYNEQFF; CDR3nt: TGTGCCAGTGGGTCCAGAGGACTAGCGAGGAGGGTCACCTACAATGAGCAGTTCTTC
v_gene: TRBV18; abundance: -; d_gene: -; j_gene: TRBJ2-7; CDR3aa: CASSPPERENSYEQYF; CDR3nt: TGTGCCAGCTCACCCCCGGAACGGGAAAACTCCTACGAGCAGTACTTC
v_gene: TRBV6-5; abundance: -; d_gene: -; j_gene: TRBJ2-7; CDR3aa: CASSFLRYGYEQYF; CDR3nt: TGTGCCAGCAGTTTTCTCCGGTACGGCTACGAGCAGTACTTC
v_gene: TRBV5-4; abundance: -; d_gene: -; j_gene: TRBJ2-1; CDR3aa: CASSSGSPRGNEQFF; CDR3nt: TGTGCCAGCAGCTCGGGGTCCCCCCGAGGCAATGAGCAGTTCTTC
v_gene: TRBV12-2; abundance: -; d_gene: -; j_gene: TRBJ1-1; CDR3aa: CAGRSQIFMNTEAFF; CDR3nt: TGTGCAGGTCGCTCCCAGATATTCATGAACACTGAAGCTTTCTTT
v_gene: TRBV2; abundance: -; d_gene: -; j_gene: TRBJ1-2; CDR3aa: CASSANRGASYGYTF; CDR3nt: TGTGCCAGCAGTGCAAATCGGGGGGCGAGCTATGGCTACACCTTC
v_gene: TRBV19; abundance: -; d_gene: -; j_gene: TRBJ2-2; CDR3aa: CASSSETWNTGELFF; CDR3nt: TGTGCCAGTAGTTCCGAGACATGGAACACCGGGGAGCTGTTTTTT
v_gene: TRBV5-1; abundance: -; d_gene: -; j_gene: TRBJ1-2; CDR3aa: CASSRGDQSGEGYTF; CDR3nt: TGCGCCAGCAGCCGAGGGGACCAGTCGGGAGAAGGCTACACCTTC